Listed below are T cell receptor beta chains from one sample, sequenced in a study of cytomegalovirus exposure and HLA in healthy donors. Clones were sequenced by immunoSEQ multiplex PCR, and TCRdb holds only the in-frame ones, with some missing. The table lists about 76,000 clones, roughly two thirds of them singletons. The sequenced sample was PBMCs. The receptors stem from a woman between 35 and 50 years old in good health and CMV-seropositive. Each CDR3 is given without its conserved first and last residue. Fields, in order: J gene, V gene, CDR3 protein.

J gene: TRBJ1-5
V gene: TRBV10-2
CDR3 protein: ASRRGGDDGNQPQH

J gene: TRBJ2-7
V gene: TRBV4-3
CDR3 protein: ASSQFRQGIYEQY

J gene: TRBJ1-1
V gene: TRBV6-4
CDR3 protein: ASRQTGNTEAF

J gene: TRBJ2-2
V gene: TRBV18
CDR3 protein: ASSPLETGELF

J gene: TRBJ1-2
V gene: TRBV4-2
CDR3 protein: ASSPEGDPVYGYT

J gene: TRBJ1-1
V gene: TRBV5-1
CDR3 protein: ASSLSGVEAF

J gene: TRBJ1-5
V gene: TRBV7-9
CDR3 protein: ASSFLEGNQPQH

J gene: TRBJ1-1
V gene: TRBV4-1
CDR3 protein: ASSQDSTAGSEAF

J gene: TRBJ2-3
V gene: TRBV5-8
CDR3 protein: ASSQGLAGVGDTQY

J gene: TRBJ2-3
V gene: TRBV28
CDR3 protein: ASTPFGKGPGTDTQY

J gene: TRBJ1-6
V gene: TRBV27
CDR3 protein: ASSASTGGYNSPLH

J gene: TRBJ2-7
V gene: TRBV7-2
CDR3 protein: ASSLVSGSYEQY

J gene: TRBJ1-4
V gene: TRBV7-8
CDR3 protein: ASSLSAVRQGNEKLF

J gene: TRBJ1-2
V gene: TRBV19
CDR3 protein: ASSGRGKGT

J gene: TRBJ1-1
V gene: TRBV10-3
CDR3 protein: AISVTGGYSEAF

J gene: TRBJ1-1
V gene: TRBV5-6
CDR3 protein: ASGRGGGTEAF

J gene: TRBJ1-4
V gene: TRBV28
CDR3 protein: ASSLTGGTNEKLF

J gene: TRBJ2-1
V gene: TRBV2
CDR3 protein: ASSDMGDKEF

J gene: TRBJ2-3
V gene: TRBV6-1
CDR3 protein: ASSEGAVTQY

J gene: TRBJ2-3
V gene: TRBV5-6
CDR3 protein: ASSLVIGGKDTQY

J gene: TRBJ1-2
V gene: TRBV29-1
CDR3 protein: SVRTGHYT

J gene: TRBJ2-1
V gene: TRBV14
CDR3 protein: ASSKIRASGSNPSGEQF

J gene: TRBJ2-1
V gene: TRBV28
CDR3 protein: ASSLETSGAYNEQF

J gene: TRBJ1-5
V gene: TRBV15
CDR3 protein: ATSRSGGGQPQH

J gene: TRBJ2-7
V gene: TRBV10-2
CDR3 protein: ATHYKLAGGHDEQY

J gene: TRBJ2-5
V gene: TRBV6-1
CDR3 protein: ASSEGRGLETQY

J gene: TRBJ1-2
V gene: TRBV15
CDR3 protein: ATSFSGDPGWYGYT

J gene: TRBJ2-7
V gene: TRBV19
CDR3 protein: ASSRQVQGSEQY

J gene: TRBJ2-1
V gene: TRBV29-1
CDR3 protein: SVEDLGTQRQF

J gene: TRBJ2-7
V gene: TRBV27
CDR3 protein: ASSETTGNSYEQY

J gene: TRBJ1-1
V gene: TRBV27
CDR3 protein: ASTTKMGQGGLVTEAF

J gene: TRBJ2-6
V gene: TRBV7-6
CDR3 protein: ASSSPRMAGANVLT

J gene: TRBJ1-4
V gene: TRBV9
CDR3 protein: ASSVSSGTGGEKLF

J gene: TRBJ2-7
V gene: TRBV11-3
CDR3 protein: ASSQGQGGSYEQY

J gene: TRBJ2-7
V gene: TRBV6-5
CDR3 protein: ASSLAGTGDYEQY

J gene: TRBJ1-4
V gene: TRBV5-8
CDR3 protein: ASSFDKIATNEKLF

J gene: TRBJ1-1
V gene: TRBV30
CDR3 protein: AWSEAGRTEAF

J gene: TRBJ2-5
V gene: TRBV19
CDR3 protein: ASRTGPKETQY

J gene: TRBJ2-7
V gene: TRBV4-1
CDR3 protein: ASSQDKNGYGQIYEQY

J gene: TRBJ2-1
V gene: TRBV28
CDR3 protein: ASSPTSGKYNEQF

J gene: TRBJ2-7
V gene: TRBV19
CDR3 protein: ASSIAGGSLNEQY

J gene: TRBJ2-2
V gene: TRBV4-1
CDR3 protein: ASSRGQGYTGELF

J gene: TRBJ2-1
V gene: TRBV7-2
CDR3 protein: ASSLYGGPNEQF

J gene: TRBJ2-7
V gene: TRBV27
CDR3 protein: ASSFRTGIDEQY

J gene: TRBJ1-1
V gene: TRBV27
CDR3 protein: ASRLQGARTEAF

J gene: TRBJ1-4
V gene: TRBV9
CDR3 protein: ASSVGGGVSNEKLF

J gene: TRBJ2-7
V gene: TRBV4-3
CDR3 protein: ASSQDNGKTDLKQY

J gene: TRBJ1-6
V gene: TRBV6-1
CDR3 protein: ASSERSSYNSPLH

J gene: TRBJ2-3
V gene: TRBV13
CDR3 protein: ASSPVSTDTQY

J gene: TRBJ1-1
V gene: TRBV18
CDR3 protein: ASSPRGENTEAF

J gene: TRBJ1-5
V gene: TRBV19
CDR3 protein: ASITYSNQPQH

J gene: TRBJ1-2
V gene: TRBV10-3
CDR3 protein: AISPLGPNYGYT

J gene: TRBJ2-7
V gene: TRBV7-2
CDR3 protein: ASSSAPGGYEQY

J gene: TRBJ1-1
V gene: TRBV7-9
CDR3 protein: ASSLSLMNTEAF

J gene: TRBJ1-2
V gene: TRBV9
CDR3 protein: ASSVDFGRGYGYT